The 32 T cell receptor beta chains below were found in one sample sequenced in a study of T cell repertoires in cytomegalovirus infection. TCRdb re-derived calls from the reads in MiXCR, one entry per CDR3 protein. The sample lists a few hundred thousand distinct CDR3 sequences, roughly 22% occurring once. Sequenced: CD8+ T cells from PBMCs. The receptors shown here come from a human donor in good health (CMV status not recorded). Some clones in this sample may be carry-over from other donors' samples.

The chain is built from TRBV5-1 and TRBJ1-2; 12 bases match TRBD1. The V gene end was trimmed by 3 bases and the J gene end by 8 bases; junction bases not matched to a gene: 5. Germline V lookup: CDR1 SGHRS, CDR2 YFSETQ. The CDR3 totals 14 residues. CDR3 region: CASSWGQGAGGYTF. The CDR3 DNA sequence: TGCGCCAGCAGCTGGGGACAGGGGGCAGGAGGCTACACCTTC.

This clonotype was recorded at least ten times. V usage is TRBV7-9 and J usage is TRBJ2-7; D gene ambiguous. CDR1 SEHNR and CDR2 FQNEAQ come from the germline V gene (reference sequence). The CDR3 spans 12 residues. Between the trimmed V and J ends, which lost 2 bases and 6 bases, there was a span of 8 bases. CDR3 bases: TGTGCCAGCAGCTTATTGATGGGCGAGCAGTACTTC. It is translated as CASSLLMGEQYF.

In this sample, this clonotype turned up many times. The rearrangement uses TRBV2 and TRBJ2-3, with D unresolved. This CDR3 region has 16 residues. Germline-derived CDR1 and CDR2 are SNHLY and FYNNEI. With 0 bases removed from V and 2 bases from J, the gap between germline ends came to 12 bases. The CDR3, as DNA: TGTGCCAGCAGTGAAGCGCTTCTGAGCGTCACAGATACGCAGTATTTT. It encodes CASSEALLSVTDTQYF. The full variable domain, rest sourced from reference TRBV2 and TRBJ2-3, is EPEVTQTPSHQVTQMGQEVILRCVPISNHLYFYWYRQILGQKVEFLVSFYNNEISEKSEIFDDQFSVERPDGSNFTLKIRSTKLEDSAMYFCASSEALLSVTDTQYFGPGTRLTVL.

This clonotype came up a few times. This sequence joins TRBV29-1 and TRBJ1-5; TRBD1 matches at 12 bases. V gave up 5 bases and J gave up 2 bases; unmatched junction bases: 19. Germline CDR1 is SQVTM and CDR2 is ANQGSEA. The CDR3 consists of 20 residues. The CDR3 region has the DNA TGCAGCGTTAGTCGCGGGGACAGGGGGCCGTTGGGCCCCGGCAATCAGCCCCAGCATTTT. Protein: CSVSRGDRGPLGPGNQPQHF.

This chain connects TRBV11-2 to TRBJ1-2; D unresolved. The CDR3 has 14 residues. Germline loops: CDR1 SGHAT, CDR2 FQNNGV. The V end was cut by 1 base, the J end by 3 bases, with 9 bases between. CDR3 amino acids: CASSLGPGYYGYTF. The CDR3 bases are TGTGCCAGCAGCTTAGGGCCAGGCTACTATGGCTACACCTTC.

This clonotype was recorded a few times. The rearrangement uses TRBV28 and TRBJ1-5, with 7 bases matching TRBD1. The CDR3 runs to 14 residues. CDR1 is MDHEN and CDR2 is SYDVKM in the germline V gene. With V trimmed by 5 bases and J by 6 bases, 7 bases remained unmatched. The CDR3 nucleotides read TGTGCCAGCAGTGCACGACAGGGCGGTCAGCCCCAGCATTTT. Translating it yields CASSARQGGQPQHF. Full variable domain (outside the CDR3, taken from reference TRBV28 and TRBJ1-5): DVKVTQSSRYLVKRTGEKVFLECVQDMDHENMFWYRQDPGLGLRLIYFSYDVKMKEKGDIPEGYSVSREKKERFSLILESASTNQTSMYLCASSARQGGQPQHFGDGTRLSIL.

The chain carries TRBV9 and TRBJ2-1, with D perhaps given as TRBD1 or TRBD2 (5 bases each). The CDR3 spans 14 residues. The V gene lost 2 bases and the J gene lost 6 bases, with 12 bases spanning the gap. The germline CDR1 and CDR2 sequences are SGDLS and YYNGEE. CDR3: CASSVGVGGNEQFF. For the CDR3, the DNA is TGTGCCAGCAGCGTCGGGGTTGGGGGCAATGAGCAGTTCTTC.

The sample holds one count of this clonotype. The V and J genes are TRBV2 and TRBJ2-1, with 8 bases aligning to TRBD2. Germline V gene lookup returns CDR1 SNHLY and CDR2 FYNNEI. The CDR3 runs 15 residues. The V segment lost 8 bases and the J segment 7 bases; nucleotides outside the gene matches: 13. CDR3 DNA: TGTGCCAGCGGGGGCGGACTAGCTCGTATAAATGAGCAGTTCTTC. Protein: CASGGGLARINEQFF.

This clonotype was recorded at least ten times. This chain links TRBV7-9 with TRBJ2-1; 10 positions match TRBD2. Germline assignment: CDR1 SEHNR and CDR2 FQNEAQ (reference sequence). The junction had 7 bases not matched to a gene; V was cut back by 5 bases and J by 6 bases. The CDR3 totals 15 residues. The CDR3 DNA is TGTGCCAGCAGCCCTCGTTTAGCGGGGGGCAATGAGCAGTTCTTC. Translated, it gives CASSPRLAGGNEQFF.

This clonotype was found a few times. The V call is TRBV11-2, the J call TRBJ2-1; 9 bases fit TRBD1. CDR3 length equals 13 residues. The germline V gene encodes CDR1 SGHAT and CDR2 FQNNGV. Trimming removed 5 bases from V and 12 bases from J; junction bases left unmatched: 8. Here the CDR3 DNA reads TGTGCCAGCAGCCCCGGGACAGGGTTTGGGCAGTTCTTC. This sequence encodes CASSPGTGFGQFF.

Ten or more counts support this clonotype. The J gene is TRBJ2-1, the V gene TRBV12-3 or TRBV12-4, with D unclear. V was trimmed by 6 bases and J by 0 bases, leaving 9 bases between them. CDR3 length equals 14 residues. The CDR3 region is CASRPRSSYNEQFF. CDR3 DNA: TGTGCCAGCAGGCCAAGGAGCTCCTACAATGAGCAGTTCTTC.

The chain recombines TRBV27 with TRBJ1-5; D is perhaps TRBD1 (5 bases). CDR1 and CDR2 from the germline V gene are MNHEY and SMNVEV (reference sequence). The V and J ends lost 8 bases and 2 bases respectively, with 16 bases between them. This CDR3 is built from 15 residues. The CDR3 protein is CASPSAQGGNQPQHF. CDR3 sequence (DNA): TGTGCCAGCCCCTCCGCGCAGGGCGGCAATCAGCCCCAGCATTTT.

This chain joins TRBV20-1 and TRBJ1-1; 9 bases match TRBD1. In germline, CDR1 is DFQATT, CDR2 SNEGSKA (reference sequence). Trimming removed 2 bases from V and 7 bases from J; junction bases left unmatched: 8. The CDR3 runs to 14 residues. The CDR3 loop is CSARPLGTGIEAFF. The CDR3 nucleotides read TGCAGTGCTAGACCCCTCGGGACAGGGATTGAAGCTTTCTTT.

This clonotype was detected ten times or more. CDR3 sequence (DNA): TGTGCCACCAGCGTTAGCGGGGGGCCCCAAGAGACCCAGTACTTC. Translation: CATSVSGGPQETQYF. The chain uses TRBV15 and TRBJ2-5; 10 bases match TRBD2. Germline-derived CDR1 and CDR2 are LNHNV and YYDKDF (reference sequence). This CDR3 spans 15 amino acids. V shed 5 bases, J shed 1 base, and the junction held 4 bases outside the gene matches.

This clonotype was seen many times. The chain combines TRBV7-4 with TRBJ2-7, with 13 positions matching TRBD2. The V segment lost 5 bases and the J segment 4 bases; nucleotides outside the gene matches: 11. CDR1 is SGHVT and CDR2 is SQSDAQ in the germline V gene. This CDR3 spans 17 amino acids. DNA for the CDR3: TGTGCCAGCAGCCCGGGACTAGCGGGGAACAGAGCGTACGAGCAGTACTTC. Protein sequence: CASSPGLAGNRAYEQYF.

The chain is built from TRBV12-3 or TRBV12-4 and TRBJ1-1; TRBD1 might be the D (5 bases). The CDR3 consists of 12 residues. V was clipped by 8 bases and J by 1 base, with 8 bases between them. CDR3 protein: CASGQGNTEAFF. The DNA of the CDR3 is TGTGCCAGCGGCCAGGGGAACACTGAAGCTTTCTTT.

This clonotype was seen a handful of times. The chain has TRBV7-9 and TRBJ1-5; D possibly corresponds to TRBD1 (6 bases). Trimming shortened V by 0 bases and J by 10 bases, and 13 bases separated the two germline ends. CDR1 and CDR2 from the germline V gene are SEHNR and FQNEAQ (reference sequence). CDR3 length equals 14 residues. CDR3 residues: CASSLAAGGGPQHF. CDR3 bases: TGTGCCAGCAGCTTAGCGGCCGGTGGGGGCCCCCAGCATTTT. The variable domain in full, completed from reference TRBV7-9 and TRBJ1-5, reads DTGVSQNPRHKITKRGQNVTFRCDPISEHNRLYWYRQTLGQGPEFLTYFQNEAQLEKSRLLSDRFSAERPKGSFSTLEIQRTEQGDSAMYLCASSLAAGGGPQHFGDGTRLSIL.

CDR3 protein: CASSHGLAGVPHNEQFF. DNA for the CDR3: TGCGCCAGCAGCCACGGACTAGCGGGGGTTCCCCACAATGAGCAGTTCTTC. This rearrangement joins TRBV5-1 to TRBJ2-1, with 13 nucleotides matching TRBD2. V was clipped by 4 bases and J by 5 bases; unmatched bases: 9. Germline V gene lookup returns CDR1 SGHRS and CDR2 YFSETQ. There are 17 residues in the CDR3.

The CDR3 loop is CASKGWETDTYEQYF. The CDR3 DNA reads as TGTGCCTCGAAAGGGTGGGAGACGGATACCTACGAGCAGTACTTC. This rearrangement joins TRBV11-2 to TRBJ2-7; D is perhaps TRBD2 (5 bases). This CDR3 has 15 amino acids. The V end lost 11 bases, the J end lost 2 bases, and 22 bases lay between the germline ends. Germline V gives CDR1 SGHAT, CDR2 FQNNGV.

This clonotype was observed a few times. The chain is built from TRBV24-1 and TRBJ2-1, with unresolved D. Per the germline V gene, CDR1 is KGHDR and CDR2 is SFDVKD. Trimming stripped 5 bases from V and 1 base from J, with 5 bases between. The CDR3 covers 13 residues. For the CDR3, the DNA is TGTGCCACCAGTGCTGAGTCCTACAATGAGCAGTTCTTC. This codes for CATSAESYNEQFF.

There are many counts of this clonotype. The chain carries TRBV7-8 and TRBJ1-1; 11 bases match TRBD1. V gave up 5 bases and J gave up 6 bases; unmatched junction bases: 8. CDR3 size: 15 residues. From germline, CDR1 is SGHVS and CDR2 FQNEAQ. In DNA, the CDR3 is TGTGCCAGCAGCCAGGGGACAGGGGGAGATTCTGAAGCTTTCTTT. This encodes CASSQGTGGDSEAFF.

The rearrangement joins TRBV29-1 to TRBJ1-1; possible D gene TRBD1, 6 bases. The CDR3 has 12 residues. V lost 1 base and J 7 bases, leaving 10 bases between the germline ends. Germline V lookup: CDR1 SQVTM, CDR2 ANQGSEA. In DNA form, the CDR3 reads TGCAGCGTTGAAGCCGGAGGGGGTGAAGCTTTCTTT. It specifies CSVEAGGGEAFF.

This clonotype was seen more than once but under ten times. The rearrangement joins TRBV7-6 to TRBJ1-2, with D maybe TRBD1 (5 bases). Germline V gene sequence: CDR1 SGHVS, CDR2 FNYEAQ. This CDR3 spans 14 amino acids. The V and J ends lost 5 bases and 3 bases respectively, with 13 bases between them. The CDR3 loop is CASSPLGGDYGYTF. The DNA for the CDR3 is TGTGCCAGCAGCCCTCTCGGAGGGGACTATGGCTACACCTTC. Supplemented by reference TRBV7-6 and TRBJ1-2, the full variable domain reads GAGVSQSPRYKVTKRGQDVALRCDPISGHVSLYWYRQALGQGPEFLTYFNYEAQQDKSGLPNDRFSAERPEGSISTLTIQRTEQRDSAMYRCASSPLGGDYGYTFGSGTRLTVV.

Many counts were recorded for this clonotype. The chain recombines TRBV27 with TRBJ2-7; 9 nucleotides align to TRBD1. The CDR3 consists of 15 residues. Germline V gene lookup returns CDR1 MNHEY and CDR2 SMNVEV (reference sequence). After removal of 5 bases from V and 1 base from J, the junction contained 6 bases not matched to a gene. CDR3 in amino acids: CASSPGTGTSYEQYF. DNA of the CDR3: TGTGCCAGCAGTCCCGGGACAGGGACTTCCTACGAGCAGTACTTC.

V and J are TRBV20-1 and TRBJ1-1; D is perhaps TRBD1 (6 bases). The CDR3 runs 13 residues. V dropped 6 bases and J dropped 6 bases, with 17 bases sitting between them. Per the germline V gene, CDR1 is DFQATT and CDR2 is SNEGSKA (reference sequence). CDR3 sequence: CSARSQGSAEAFF. In DNA form, the CDR3 reads TGCAGTGCAAGGTCACAGGGTTCGGCTGAAGCTTTCTTT.

This clonotype was seen many times. This chain links TRBV19 with TRBJ2-1; 8 bases align to TRBD2. In germline, CDR1 is LNHDA, CDR2 SQIVND (reference sequence). The trim removed 8 bases at V and 0 bases at J, leaving 0 bases unmatched. The CDR3 runs 13 residues. In DNA form, the CDR3 reads TGTGCCAGTGGGACTAGCTCCTACAATGAGCAGTTCTTC. It translates to CASGTSSYNEQFF.

This clonotype was observed a few times. V gene TRBV7-9 combines with J gene TRBJ2-6; no clear D gene. V was clipped by 3 bases and J by 4 bases, with 7 bases between them. The CDR3 covers 14 residues. From germline, CDR1 is SEHNR and CDR2 FQNEAQ (reference sequence). The CDR3 sequence is CASSLVAGANVLTF. DNA for the CDR3: TGTGCCAGCAGCTTGGTGGCGGGGGCCAACGTCCTGACTTTC.

V is TRBV7-9 and J is TRBJ1-1; D is perhaps TRBD1 (6 bases). Germline V gene sequence: CDR1 SEHNR, CDR2 FQNEAQ (reference sequence). The CDR3 runs to 14 residues. V was shortened by 1 base and J by 7 bases, with 13 bases between the two germline ends. The CDR3: CASSLVQGGFEAFF. CDR3 coding DNA: TGTGCCAGCAGCTTAGTACAGGGTGGGTTTGAAGCTTTCTTT. Based on the CDR3 plus reference TRBV7-9 and TRBJ1-1, the full variable domain is DTGVSQNPRHKITKRGQNVTFRCDPISEHNRLYWYRQTLGQGPEFLTYFQNEAQLEKSRLLSDRFSAERPKGSFSTLEIQRTEQGDSAMYLCASSLVQGGFEAFFGQGTRLTVV.

The sample holds one count of this clonotype. The DNA for the CDR3 is TGTGCCAGCAGTGAAAAATACGGACTGAACACTGAAGCTTTCTTT. It codes for CASSEKYGLNTEAFF. The J gene is TRBJ1-1, the V gene TRBV25-1; no clear D gene. Trimming took off 2 bases at V and 0 bases at J, with 10 bases between the two ends. CDR1 is MGHDK, CDR2 SYGVNS, per germline. There are 15 residues in the CDR3.

This chain connects TRBV5-1 to TRBJ1-2; no firm D call. The CDR3 extends over 14 amino acids. V was cut by 4 bases and J by 6 bases, with 16 bases left in between. Germline CDR1 reads SGHRS; CDR2 reads YFSETQ. CDR3 sequence reads: CASSLPEGTDGYTF. CDR3 in DNA: TGCGCCAGCAGCCTACCAGAGGGAACTGATGGCTACACCTTC.

The chain employs TRBV4-1 and TRBJ1-5, with TRBD1 matching 8 bases. The V and J ends lost 4 bases and 4 bases, in that order; junction bases with no gene match: 0. This CDR3 comprises 13 residues. Germline lookup yields CDR1 MGHRA and CDR2 YSYEKL. The CDR3 DNA sequence: TGCGCCAGCAGCCGGGACAGGAATCAGCCCCAGCATTTT. As protein: CASSRDRNQPQHF.

The rearrangement joins TRBV7-6 to TRBJ1-5; 7 nucleotides align to TRBD1. The CDR3 is 13 amino acids. Germline V gene lookup returns CDR1 SGHVS and CDR2 FNYEAQ. Trimming at V came to 5 bases and at J to 10 bases, leaving 8 bases not matched to a gene. The CDR3 bases are TGTGCCAGCAGCCTCTCAGGGGGACCACCCCAGCATTTT. Its translation is CASSLSGGPPQHF. Supplemented by reference TRBV7-6 and TRBJ1-5, the full variable domain reads GAGVSQSPRYKVTKRGQDVALRCDPISGHVSLYWYRQALGQGPEFLTYFNYEAQQDKSGLPNDRFSAERPEGSISTLTIQRTEQRDSAMYRCASSLSGGPPQHFGDGTRLSIL.